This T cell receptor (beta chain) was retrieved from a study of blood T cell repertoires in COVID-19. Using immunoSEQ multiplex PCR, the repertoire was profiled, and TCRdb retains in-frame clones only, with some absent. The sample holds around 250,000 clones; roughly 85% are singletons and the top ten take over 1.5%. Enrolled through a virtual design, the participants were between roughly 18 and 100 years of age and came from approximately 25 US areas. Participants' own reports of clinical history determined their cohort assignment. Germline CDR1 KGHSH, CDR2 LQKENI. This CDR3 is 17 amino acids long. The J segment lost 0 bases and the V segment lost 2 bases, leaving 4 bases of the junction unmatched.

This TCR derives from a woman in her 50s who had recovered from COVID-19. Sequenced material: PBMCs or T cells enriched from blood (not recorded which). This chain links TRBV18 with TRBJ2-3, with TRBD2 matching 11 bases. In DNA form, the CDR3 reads TGTGCCAGCTCACCAAGGACTAGCGGGTTTAGCACAGATACGCAGTATTTT. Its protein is CASSPRTSGFSTDTQYF.